Sequencing of this TCR beta chain was carried out in a study of cytomegalovirus exposure and HLA in healthy donors. Produced via immunoSEQ multiplex PCR; TCRdb's table is partial and in-frame only. The profile shows around 160,000 clones, about four fifths of them singletons. The V gene's germline CDR1 is WNHNN and CDR2 SYGVQD (reference sequence). Germline trimming cut 2 bases from V and 0 bases from J; bases unmatched to any gene: 0. The CDR3 totals 15 residues. Sequencing input: PBMCs. This TCR was recovered from a man under 40 in good health and CMV-seropositive. The V gene is TRBV10-1, the J gene TRBJ2-2; 7 nucleotides line up with TRBD1. The CDR3 DNA sequence: TGCGCCAGCAGTGAGGACAGGGCGAACACCGGGGAGCTGTTTTTT. Translating it yields CASSEDRANTGELFF.